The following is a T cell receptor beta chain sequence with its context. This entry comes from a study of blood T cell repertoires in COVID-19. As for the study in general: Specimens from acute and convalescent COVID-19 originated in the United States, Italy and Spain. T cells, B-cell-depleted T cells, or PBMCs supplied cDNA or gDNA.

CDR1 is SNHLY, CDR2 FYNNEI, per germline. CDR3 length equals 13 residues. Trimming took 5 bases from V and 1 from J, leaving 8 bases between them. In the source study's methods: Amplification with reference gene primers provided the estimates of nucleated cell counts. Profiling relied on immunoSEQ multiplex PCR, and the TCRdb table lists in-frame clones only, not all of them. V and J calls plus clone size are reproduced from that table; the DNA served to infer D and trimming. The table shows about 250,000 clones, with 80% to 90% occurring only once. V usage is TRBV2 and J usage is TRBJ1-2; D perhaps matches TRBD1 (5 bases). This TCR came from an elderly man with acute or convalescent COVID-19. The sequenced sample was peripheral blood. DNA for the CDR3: TGTGCCAGCAGTAAAGACAGTAACTATGGCTACACCTTC. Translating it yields CASSKDSNYGYTF.